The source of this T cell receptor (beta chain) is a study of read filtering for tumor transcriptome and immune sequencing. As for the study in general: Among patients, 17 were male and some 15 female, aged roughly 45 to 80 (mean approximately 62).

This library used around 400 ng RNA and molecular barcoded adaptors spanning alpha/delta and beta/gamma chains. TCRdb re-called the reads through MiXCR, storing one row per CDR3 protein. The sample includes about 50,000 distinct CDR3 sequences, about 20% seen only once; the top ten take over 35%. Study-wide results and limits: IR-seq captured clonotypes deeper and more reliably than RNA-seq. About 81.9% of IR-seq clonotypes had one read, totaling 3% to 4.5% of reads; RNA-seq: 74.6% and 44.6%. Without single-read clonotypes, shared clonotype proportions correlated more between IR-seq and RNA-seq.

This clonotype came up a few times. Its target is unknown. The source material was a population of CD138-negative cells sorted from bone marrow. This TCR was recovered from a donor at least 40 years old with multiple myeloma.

The CDR3: CASSLARETQYF. For the CDR3, the DNA is TGTGCCAGCAGCTTAGCGAGGGAGACCCAGTACTTC. V is TRBV7-2 and J is TRBJ2-5; D is unresolved. Between the trimmed V and J ends, which lost 0 bases and 5 bases, there was a span of 4 bases. The germline V gene encodes CDR1 SGHTA and CDR2 FQGNSA. The CDR3 contains 12 residues.